The 5 T cell receptor beta chains presented below share a single source sample, sequenced in a study of a mutant IDH1 vaccine in newly diagnosed glioma. For these receptors, no antigen is known. The assay was immunoSEQ multiplex PCR, and TCRdb's table has in-frame clones only and misses some. The sample contains about 72,000 clones, approximately 81% of which appear only once. Time point specified: week 35, safety follow-up. Doses comprised 300 ug of mutant IDH1 20-mer peptide each, plus topical imiquimod. The material sequenced was PBMCs, taken from a glioma patient whose treatment included an IDH1 peptide vaccine. These receptors came from a man between 18 and 35 years old with glioma.

This clone came up a few times. J is TRBJ1-1 and V is TRBV5-4, with a possible D match to TRBD1 (6 bases). The CDR3 is 15 amino acids. V gave up 1 base and J gave up 2 bases, with 12 bases separating them. The germline CDR1 and CDR2 sequences are SGHNT and YYREEE (reference sequence). CDR3 protein: CASSLTGNSNTEAFF. CDR3 bases: TGTGCCAGCAGCTTGACAGGGAATTCAAACACTGAAGCTTTCTTT.

This clone was detected only once. The genes are TRBV14 and TRBJ1-1; D call uncertain. The CDR3 has 14 amino acids. V was shortened by 0 bases and J by 4 bases, with 9 bases between the two germline ends. Germline loops: CDR1 SGHDN, CDR2 FVKESK. The CDR3 sequence is CASSQEGWGTEAFF. CDR3 DNA sequence: TGTGCCAGCAGCCAAGAGGGCTGGGGCACTGAAGCTTTCTTT.

This clone was picked up a small number of times. The chain carries TRBV19 and TRBJ2-2, with 7 bases aligning to TRBD2. The CDR3 length is 15 residues. The germline CDR1 and CDR2 sequences are LNHDA and SQIVND (reference sequence). V dropped 5 bases and J dropped 5; count of bases not matched to a gene: 8. The CDR3 sequence: CASSPKVGGTGELFF. The CDR3 coding sequence is TGTGCCAGTAGTCCCAAGGTGGGGGGGACCGGGGAGCTGTTTTTT.

V usage is TRBV6-5 and J usage is TRBJ1-1; the D is unclear. The CDR3 is 15 residues long. V was shortened by 2 bases and J by 7 bases, with 17 bases between the two germline ends. The germline CDR1 and CDR2 sequences are MNHEY and SVGAGI. Here the CDR3 DNA reads TGTGCCAGCAGTTACGCTATTCAGAGGAGAGGTGAAGCTTTCTTT. Residues: CASSYAIQRRGEAFF.

This clone was found once. V is TRBV28 and J is TRBJ1-5; D not certain. Germline lookup yields CDR1 MDHEN and CDR2 SYDVKM. There are 12 residues in the CDR3. The V and J ends lost 5 bases and 7 bases respectively, with 9 bases between them. The CDR3 coding sequence is TGTGCCAGCAGTAGTATAGGGCAGCCCCAGCATTTT. It encodes CASSSIGQPQHF. Looking up the rest from reference TRBV28 and TRBJ1-5 gives the full variable domain: DVKVTQSSRYLVKRTGEKVFLECVQDMDHENMFWYRQDPGLGLRLIYFSYDVKMKEKGDIPEGYSVSREKKERFSLILESASTNQTSMYLCASSSIGQPQHFGDGTRLSIL.